This TCR beta chain stems from a study of early T cells in non-severe SARS-CoV-2 infection. The wider study: RNA in bulk from unsorted whole blood was sequenced, and chains were unpaired. Study observations and caveats: Matching results from VDJdb favored anti-spike CD8 responses, leaving private and CD4 specificities undetected.

Individually, cDNA molecules had unique molecular identifiers attached to them. TCRdb reanalysed the 5' RACE reads using MiXCR and keeps one entry per CDR3 protein. This table holds 56,000 or so distinct CDR3 sequences, about 14% found once. In the case of this clonotype: Its target is not known.

V was pared by 2 bases and J by 5 bases, with 21 bases between. The CDR3 extends over 17 amino acids. Germline V gene sequence: CDR1 DFQATT, CDR2 SNEGSKA (reference sequence). The receptor's source is an adult who was a healthcare worker with PCR-confirmed SARS-CoV-2 infection or an uninfected control (not recorded which). Sequencing used whole blood, obtained at baseline. The chain combines TRBV20-1 with TRBJ2-2; possible D gene TRBD1, 6 bases. CDR3 bases: TGCAGTGCTAGACCCTCCGGGACATCAAGGGGTACCGGGGAGCTGTTTTTT. This sequence encodes CSARPSGTSRGTGELFF.